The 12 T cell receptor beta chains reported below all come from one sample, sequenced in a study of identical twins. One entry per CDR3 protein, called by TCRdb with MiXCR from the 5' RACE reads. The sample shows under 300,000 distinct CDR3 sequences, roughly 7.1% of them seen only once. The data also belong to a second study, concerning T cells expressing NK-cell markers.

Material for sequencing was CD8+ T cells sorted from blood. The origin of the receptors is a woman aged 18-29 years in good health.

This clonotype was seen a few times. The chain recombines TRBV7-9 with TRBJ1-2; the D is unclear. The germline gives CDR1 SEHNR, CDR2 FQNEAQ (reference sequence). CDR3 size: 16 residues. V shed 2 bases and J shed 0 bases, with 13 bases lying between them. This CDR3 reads CASSLYGQPTNYGYTF. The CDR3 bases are TGTGCCAGCAGCTTATACGGGCAACCGACTAACTATGGCTACACCTTC.

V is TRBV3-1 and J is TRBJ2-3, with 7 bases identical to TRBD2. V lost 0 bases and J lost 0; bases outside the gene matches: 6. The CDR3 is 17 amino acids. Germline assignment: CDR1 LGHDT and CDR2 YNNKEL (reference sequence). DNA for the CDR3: TGTGCCAGCAGCCAAGATAGCGGCGGGAGTAGCACAGATACGCAGTATTTT. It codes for CASSQDSGGSSTDTQYF.

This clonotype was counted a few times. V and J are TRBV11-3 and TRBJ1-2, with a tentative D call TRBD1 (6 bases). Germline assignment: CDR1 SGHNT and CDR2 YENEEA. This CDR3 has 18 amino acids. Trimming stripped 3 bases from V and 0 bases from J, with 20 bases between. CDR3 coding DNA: TGTGCCAGCAGCTTGGAGGGCCTCTGGGGGCAAGCTAACTATGGCTACACCTTC. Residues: CASSLEGLWGQANYGYTF.

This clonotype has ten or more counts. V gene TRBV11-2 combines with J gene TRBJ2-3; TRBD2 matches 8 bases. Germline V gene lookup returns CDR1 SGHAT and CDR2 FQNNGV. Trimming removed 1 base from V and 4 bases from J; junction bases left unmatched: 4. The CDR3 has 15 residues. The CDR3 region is CASSLAASGSDTQYF. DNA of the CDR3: TGTGCCAGCAGCTTAGCGGCTAGCGGGTCAGATACGCAGTATTTT.

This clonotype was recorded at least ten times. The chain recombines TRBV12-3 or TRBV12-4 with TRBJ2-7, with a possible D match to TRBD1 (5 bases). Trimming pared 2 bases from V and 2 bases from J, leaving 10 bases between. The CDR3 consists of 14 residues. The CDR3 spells CASSLSGRAYEQYF. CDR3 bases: TGTGCCAGCAGTTTATCCGGCAGGGCCTACGAGCAGTACTTC.

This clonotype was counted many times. CDR3 DNA sequence: TGTGCCAGCAGCCGGGGGACCGACTACGAGCAGTACTTC. Translation: CASSRGTDYEQYF. The rearrangement uses TRBV7-9 and TRBJ2-7; D possibly corresponds to TRBD2 (6 bases). The CDR3 length is 13 residues. Germline CDR1 is SEHNR and CDR2 is FQNEAQ (reference sequence). V gave up 5 bases and J gave up 3 bases, with 11 bases separating them.

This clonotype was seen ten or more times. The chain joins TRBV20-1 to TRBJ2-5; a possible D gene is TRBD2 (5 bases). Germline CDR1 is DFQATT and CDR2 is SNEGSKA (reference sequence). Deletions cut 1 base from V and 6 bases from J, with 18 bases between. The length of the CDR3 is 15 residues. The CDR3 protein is CSARGWADGGKTQYF. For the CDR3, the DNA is TGCAGTGCTAGAGGATGGGCAGATGGAGGAAAGACCCAGTACTTC.

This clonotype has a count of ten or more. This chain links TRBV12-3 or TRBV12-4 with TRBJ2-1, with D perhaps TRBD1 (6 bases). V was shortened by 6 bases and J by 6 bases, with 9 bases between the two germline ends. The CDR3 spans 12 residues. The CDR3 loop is CASRTGLNEQFF. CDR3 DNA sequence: TGTGCCAGCAGAACAGGGCTCAATGAGCAGTTCTTC.

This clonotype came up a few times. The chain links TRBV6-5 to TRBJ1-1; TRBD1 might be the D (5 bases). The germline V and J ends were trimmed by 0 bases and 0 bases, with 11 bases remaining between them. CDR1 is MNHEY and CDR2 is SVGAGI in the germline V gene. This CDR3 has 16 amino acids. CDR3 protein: CASSYSTVKMNTEAFF. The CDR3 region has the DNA TGTGCCAGCAGTTACTCGACAGTTAAGATGAACACTGAAGCTTTCTTT.

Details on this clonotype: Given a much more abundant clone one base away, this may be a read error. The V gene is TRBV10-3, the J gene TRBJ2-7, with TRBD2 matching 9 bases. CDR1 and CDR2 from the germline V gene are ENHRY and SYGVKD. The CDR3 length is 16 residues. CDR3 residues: CAISPEAGGYSYEQNF. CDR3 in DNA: TGTGCCATCAGTCCAGAAGCGGGGGGATACTCCTACGAGCAGAACTTC.

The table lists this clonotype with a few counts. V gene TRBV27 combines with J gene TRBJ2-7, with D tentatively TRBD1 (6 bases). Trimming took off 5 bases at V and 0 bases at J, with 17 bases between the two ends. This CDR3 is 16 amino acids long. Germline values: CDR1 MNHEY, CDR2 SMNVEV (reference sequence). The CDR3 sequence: CASSAPLRRGSYEQYF. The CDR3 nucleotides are TGTGCCAGCAGTGCCCCCTTGCGCAGGGGCTCCTACGAGCAGTACTTC.

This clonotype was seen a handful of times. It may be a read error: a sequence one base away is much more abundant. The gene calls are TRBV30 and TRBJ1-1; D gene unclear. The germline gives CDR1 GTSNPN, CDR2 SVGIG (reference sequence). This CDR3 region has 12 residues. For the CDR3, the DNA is TGTGCCTGGGAAGAATCGAACACTGAAACTTTCTTT. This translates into CAWEESNTETFF.